The next 14 T cell receptor beta chains were all read from a single sample in a study of blood T cells in healthy people across ages. Using a J-beta primer mix together with a sample-barcoded 5' primer, a second PCR was run for roughly 6 to 12 cycles. A single record per CDR3 protein comes from TCRdb applying MiXCR to the 5' RACE reads. This table has around 620,000 distinct CDR3 sequences, 27% appearing once. Sequencing was done on a sample of blood. Every receptor here comes from a woman aged 70 to 79 in good health.

There are a few counts of this clonotype. J is TRBJ1-5 and V is TRBV9, with TRBD1 identical over 7 bases. The V gene's germline CDR1 is SGDLS and CDR2 YYNGEE. This CDR3 is 16 amino acids long. V lost 3 bases and J lost 0; bases outside the gene matches: 6. The CDR3 spells CASSEGAGASNQPQHF. The DNA of the CDR3 is TGTGCCAGCAGCGAGGGGGCAGGGGCTAGCAATCAGCCCCAGCATTTT. Drawing the rest from reference TRBV9 and TRBJ1-5, the complete variable domain is DSGVTQTPKHLITATGQRVTLRCSPRSGDLSVYWYQQSLDQGLQFLIQYYNGEERAKGNILERFSAQQFPDLHSELNLSSLELGDSALYFCASSEGAGASNQPQHFGDGTRLSIL.

The chain is built from TRBV7-6 and TRBJ2-7; 11 bases agree with TRBD2. Trimming cost V 1 base and J 7 bases; bases outside gene matches: 12. Germline V gene data show CDR1 as SGHVS and CDR2 as FNYEAQ. The CDR3 is 17 amino acids. The CDR3 region is CASSLEASGGHTREQYF. CDR3 nucleotides: TGTGCCAGCAGCTTAGAGGCTAGCGGGGGGCATACTCGAGAGCAGTACTTC.

This clonotype was observed a few times. The chain carries TRBV20-1 and TRBJ1-1; D is ambiguous. The CDR3 is 15 amino acids. CDR1 is DFQATT and CDR2 is SNEGSKA in the germline V gene (reference sequence). Trimming took 0 bases from V and 1 from J, leaving 12 bases between them. The CDR3 region is CSARELWAGNTEAFF. CDR3 DNA sequence: TGCAGTGCTAGAGAGTTGTGGGCGGGGAACACTGAAGCTTTCTTT.

The V and J genes are TRBV20-1 and TRBJ2-1, with 8 bases lining up with TRBD2. CDR3 length: 15 amino acids. The germline gives CDR1 DFQATT, CDR2 SNEGSKA (reference sequence). V was clipped by 0 bases and J by 4 bases; unmatched bases: 5. As DNA, the CDR3 is TGCAGTGCTAGAGATTTGGTAGCGGGGTACAATGAGCAGTTCTTC. Encoded protein: CSARDLVAGYNEQFF.

The chain carries TRBV20-1 and TRBJ2-5, with 8 positions matching TRBD2. The DNA end is a closer match to TRBJ2-1, so the J assignment may be wrong. Germline V gene lookup returns CDR1 DFQATT and CDR2 SNEGSKA (reference sequence). The CDR3 consists of 15 residues. The CDR3 sequence is CSALSGTSSSNEQFF. The CDR3 DNA sequence: TGCAGTGCTTTGTCCGGGACTAGTAGCAGCAATGAGCAGTTCTTC.

The chain carries TRBV18 and TRBJ2-5; no clear D gene. V shed 3 bases and J shed 5 bases, with 10 bases lying between them. The germline gives CDR1 KGHSH, CDR2 LQKENI. The CDR3 consists of 13 residues. CDR3 bases: TGTGCCAGCTCACCCTACAGTTCCGAGACCCAGTACTTC. It is translated as CASSPYSSETQYF.

This chain connects TRBV6-2 or TRBV6-3 to TRBJ2-7; tentative D call: TRBD1 (7 bases). Per germline, CDR1 MNHEY and CDR2 SVGEGT. Trimming removed 8 bases at V and 1 base at J, with 12 bases between. This CDR3 has 13 amino acids. The CDR3: CASGGDSSYEQYF. Written as DNA, the CDR3 is TGTGCCAGCGGAGGGGACAGTTCCTACGAGCAGTACTTC.

This clonotype was counted only a few times. Written as DNA, the CDR3 is TGTGCCAGCTCACCACCGGGACAGCGGCCTAATGAAAAACTGTTTTTT. Translating gives CASSPPGQRPNEKLFF. The V and J genes are TRBV18 and TRBJ1-4; 7 nucleotides match TRBD1. Losses at the gene ends were 0 bases for V and 3 bases for J; bases not matched to a gene: 4. Germline values: CDR1 KGHSH, CDR2 LQKENI. This CDR3 region has 16 residues. The complete variable domain, with remaining parts taken from reference TRBV18 and TRBJ1-4, reads NAGVMQNPRHLVRRRGQEARLRCSPMKGHSHVYWYRQLPEEGLKFMVYLQKENIIDESGMPKERFSAEFPKEGPSILRIQQVVRGDSAAYFCASSPPGQRPNEKLFFGSGTQLSVL.

This clonotype was picked up a small number of times. The chain couples TRBV2 to TRBJ1-2; the D gene is possibly TRBD1 (5 bases). V lost 3 bases to trimming and J lost 10 bases, with 12 bases between them. This CDR3 comprises 12 residues. Germline CDR1 is SNHLY and CDR2 is FYNNEI. CDR3 nucleotides: TGTGCCAGCAGTGACAGCGTGGGGCTCTACACCTTC. Its protein product is CASSDSVGLYTF.

The V gene is TRBV20-1, the J gene TRBJ2-5; D is ambiguous. The end of the DNA is better explained by TRBJ2-1, so the J call may be wrong. From germline, CDR1 is DFQATT and CDR2 SNEGSKA (reference sequence). This CDR3 spans 15 amino acids. The CDR3 nucleotides read TGCAGTGCTAGAGATGCTAGAGCAGACTACAATGAGCAGTTCTTC. Its protein product is CSARDARADYNEQFF.

Concerning this clonotype itself: This likely comes from a read error, as the CDR3 has no conserved phenylalanine or tryptophan at its end. It is unclear where the CDR3 begins or ends on the DNA, so no DNA is shown, and the CDR3 is as TCRdb lists it. The chain joins TRBV29-1 to TRBJ1-2; the table's D gene call, TRBD1, was not cross checked with the DNA. The CDR3 totals 11 residues, both ends included. Germline assignment: CDR1 SQVTM and CDR2 ANQGSEA. The CDR3 reads CSSDMGGVFTS.

This chain uses TRBV5-6 with TRBJ2-7; D gene uncertain. There are 13 residues in the CDR3. V was shortened by 1 base and J by 6 bases, with 11 bases between the two germline ends. The germline V gene has CDR1 SGHDT and CDR2 YYEEEE. CDR3 nucleotides: TGTGCCAGCAGCTTGTCACATATGTCCGAGCAGTACTTC. Protein sequence: CASSLSHMSEQYF.

The V gene is TRBV12-2, the J gene TRBJ1-1; TRBD1, the table's D call, lacks a check against the DNA. TRBV12-2 is marked as a pseudogene. The CDR3 spans 24 residues. CDR3 region: CARQWYQRRVSFDSFLGGNTEAFF. Written as DNA, the CDR3 is TGTGCAAGGCAGTGGTATCAACGCAGAGTTTCATTCGATTCGTTTCTTGGGGGGAACACTGAAGCTTTCTTT.

The chain is built from TRBV10-3 and TRBJ2-5, with a possible D match to TRBD1 (6 bases). V lost 10 bases and J 2 bases, leaving 14 bases between the germline ends. The germline V gene has CDR1 ENHRY and CDR2 SYGVKD. This CDR3 spans 13 amino acids. The chain's CDR3 is CATAQGQQETQYF. The CDR3 DNA sequence: TGTGCCACCGCCCAGGGACAACAAGAGACCCAGTACTTC.